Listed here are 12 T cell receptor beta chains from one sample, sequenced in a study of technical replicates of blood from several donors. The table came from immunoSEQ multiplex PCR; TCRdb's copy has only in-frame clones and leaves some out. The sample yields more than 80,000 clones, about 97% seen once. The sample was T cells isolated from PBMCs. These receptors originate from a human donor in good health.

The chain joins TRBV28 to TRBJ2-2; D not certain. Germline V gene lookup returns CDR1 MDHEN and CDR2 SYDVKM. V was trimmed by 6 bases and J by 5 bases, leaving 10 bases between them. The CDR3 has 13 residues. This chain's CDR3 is CASSRGPTGELFF. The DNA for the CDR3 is TGTGCCAGCAGCCGAGGCCCGACCGGGGAGCTGTTTTTT.

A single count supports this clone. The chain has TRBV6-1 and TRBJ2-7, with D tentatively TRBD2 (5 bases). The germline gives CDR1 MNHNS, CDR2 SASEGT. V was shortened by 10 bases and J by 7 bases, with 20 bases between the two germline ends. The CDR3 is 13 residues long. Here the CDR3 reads CATSSPATWEQYF. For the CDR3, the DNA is TGTGCCACTTCTAGCCCCGCGACGTGGGAGCAGTACTTC.

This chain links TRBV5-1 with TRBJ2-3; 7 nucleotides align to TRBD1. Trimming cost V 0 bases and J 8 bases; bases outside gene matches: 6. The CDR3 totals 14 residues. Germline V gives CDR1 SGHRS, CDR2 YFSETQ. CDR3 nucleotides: TGCGCCAGCAGCTTGGACCGGGACAGCCTTACGCAGTATTTT. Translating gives CASSLDRDSLTQYF.

The CDR3 region is CASSQGAGIGDTQYF. DNA of the CDR3: TGCGCCAGCAGCCAAGGGGCCGGGATCGGCGATACGCAGTATTTT. The genes are TRBV4-1 and TRBJ2-3; tentatively, D is TRBD2 (5 bases). From germline, CDR1 is MGHRA and CDR2 YSYEKL. V was cut by 1 base and J by 6 bases, with 14 bases left in between. The CDR3 has 15 residues.

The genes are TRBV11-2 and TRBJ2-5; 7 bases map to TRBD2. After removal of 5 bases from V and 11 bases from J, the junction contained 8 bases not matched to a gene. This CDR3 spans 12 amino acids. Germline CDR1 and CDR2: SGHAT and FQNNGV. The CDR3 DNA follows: TGTGCCAGCAGCCCCCTGGGGGGGTCTCAGTACTTC. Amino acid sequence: CASSPLGGSQYF.

DNA for the CDR3: TGTGCCAGCAGTCCAGACAGCTCGGTTGATCAGCCCCAGCATTTT. Its protein product is CASSPDSSVDQPQHF. The chain carries TRBV28 and TRBJ1-5; a weak D match, TRBD1 (5 bases). The CDR3 covers 15 residues. Germline CDR1 is MDHEN and CDR2 is SYDVKM. V lost 5 bases and J lost 5, with 16 bases in between.

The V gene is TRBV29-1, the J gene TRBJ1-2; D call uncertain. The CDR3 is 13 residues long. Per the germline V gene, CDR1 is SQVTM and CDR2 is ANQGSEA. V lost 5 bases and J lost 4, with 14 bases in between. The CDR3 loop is CSVLDGTTYGYTF. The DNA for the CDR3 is TGCAGCGTTCTTGACGGAACTACCTATGGCTACACCTTC.

The CDR3 bases are TGTGCCAGCAGCGTATGGGGGGAAGGGCAGCCCCAGCATTTT. As protein: CASSVWGEGQPQHF. The V and J genes are TRBV9 and TRBJ1-5; TRBD1 is a possible D gene (5 bases). Germline CDR1 is SGDLS and CDR2 is YYNGEE. CDR3 length: 14 amino acids. Trimming took 1 base from V and 7 from J, leaving 12 bases between them. Supplemented by reference TRBV9 and TRBJ1-5, the full variable domain reads DSGVTQTPKHLITATGQRVTLRCSPRSGDLSVYWYQQSLDQGLQFLIQYYNGEERAKGNILERFSAQQFPDLHSELNLSSLELGDSALYFCASSVWGEGQPQHFGDGTRLSIL.

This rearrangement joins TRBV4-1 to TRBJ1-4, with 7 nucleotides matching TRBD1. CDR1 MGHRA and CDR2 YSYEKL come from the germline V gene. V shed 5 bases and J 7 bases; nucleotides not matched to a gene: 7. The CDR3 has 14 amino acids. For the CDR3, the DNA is TGCGCCAGCAGCTTACGACAGGGCCTTGAAAAACTGTTTTTT. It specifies CASSLRQGLEKLFF.

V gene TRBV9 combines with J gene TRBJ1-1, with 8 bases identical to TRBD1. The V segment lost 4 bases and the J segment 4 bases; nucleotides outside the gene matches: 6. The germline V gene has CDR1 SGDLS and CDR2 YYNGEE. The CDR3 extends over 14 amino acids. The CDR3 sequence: CASSTGQGRTEAFF. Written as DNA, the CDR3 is TGTGCCAGCAGCACTGGACAGGGACGCACTGAAGCTTTCTTT.

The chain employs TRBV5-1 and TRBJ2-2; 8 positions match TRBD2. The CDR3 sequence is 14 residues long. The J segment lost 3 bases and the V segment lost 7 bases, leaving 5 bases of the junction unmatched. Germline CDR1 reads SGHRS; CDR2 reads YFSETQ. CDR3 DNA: TGCGCCAGCGGGGTAGCGGGGTACACCGGGGAGCTGTTTTTT. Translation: CASGVAGYTGELFF. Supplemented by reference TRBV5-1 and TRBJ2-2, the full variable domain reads KAGVTQTPRYLIKTRGQQVTLSCSPISGHRSVSWYQQTPGQGLQFLFEYFSETQRNKGNFPGRFSGRQFSNSRSEMNVSTLELGDSALYLCASGVAGYTGELFFGEGSRLTVL.

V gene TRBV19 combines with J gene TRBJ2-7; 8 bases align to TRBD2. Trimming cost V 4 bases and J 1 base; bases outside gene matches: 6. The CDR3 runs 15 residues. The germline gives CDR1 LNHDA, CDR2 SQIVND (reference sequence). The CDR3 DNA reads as TGTGCCAGTAGTAGAGAGCGGGAGAAGTCCTACGAGCAGTACTTC. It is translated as CASSREREKSYEQYF.